Many counts were recorded for the clone carrying this TCR beta chain. Antigen: not known. This sample is drawn from a study of T cells after posttransplantation cyclophosphamide. Clones were read by immunoSEQ multiplex PCR, and TCRdb kept only the in-frame ones, dropping some. Altogether about 40,000 clones were found in the sample, and no singletons occur. The CDR3 contains 15 residues. V was pared by 5 bases and J by 11 bases, with 16 bases of the junction left unmatched. Germline assignment: CDR1 MNHNS and CDR2 SASEGT. General study findings and limits: Donor-recipient repertoire similarity was low at 1-2 months, rising over year one. Skin or GI-infiltrating T cells shared few TRB sequences with blood.

This chain joins TRBV6-1 and TRBJ1-1; 8 bases map to TRBD1. Source material: PBMCs. This clonotype was sampled from a woman aged 45-59 years in good health and a related stem cell transplant donor. The CDR3 region has the DNA TGTGCCAGCAGTCTAGAAGCCCAGGGGGCGAGGAGTGCTTTCTTT. As protein: CASSLEAQGARSAFF.